Sequencing of this T cell receptor (beta chain) was carried out in a study of blood T cell repertoires in COVID-19. Study details: Acute and convalescent COVID-19 specimens originated in the United States, Italy and Spain.

This clone was observed a single time. Per the germline V gene, CDR1 is LNHNV and CDR2 is YYDKDF (reference sequence). The V end lost 11 bases, the J end lost 6 bases, and 20 bases lay between the germline ends. This CDR3 comprises 13 residues. Clones were sequenced by immunoSEQ multiplex PCR, and TCRdb holds only the in-frame ones, with some missing. This table has 210,000 or so clones, about nine tenths appearing once. The TCR was taken from a man aged 40-55 years with acute or convalescent COVID-19. Specimen: peripheral blood. The gene calls are TRBV15 and TRBJ2-7; D might be TRBD1 (6 bases). Here the CDR3 reads CACSTTGIGEQYF. CDR3 in DNA: TGTGCCTGCTCCACTACAGGGATAGGCGAGCAGTACTTC.